This T cell receptor (beta chain) emerged from a study of PD-1 blockade in classical Hodgkin lymphoma. About the research overall: Nivolumab was given intravenously to patients at 3 mg/kg every 2 weeks. Study-wide results and limits: Patients newly diagnosed and complete responders had comparable baseline diversity. Newly diagnosed patients had baseline TCR diversity that was reportedly lower than that of healthy donors.

Clones were sequenced by immunoSEQ multiplex PCR, and TCRdb holds only the in-frame ones, with some missing. The sample gives about 36,000 clones, around 63% of which show up once; over 12% is in the top ten. Autologous stem cell transplantation was followed by relapse in every patient, and brentuximab vedotin exposure varied. Complete response, partial response or progressive disease was recorded as best response. A word on this clone: Its antigen is as yet unknown.

The CDR3 runs to 15 residues. Trimming removed 5 bases from V and 5 bases from J, with 19 bases in between. CDR1 is KGHSH and CDR2 is LQKENI in the germline V gene. Sequencing was performed on peripheral blood mononuclear cells (PBMCs), taken before the second cycle of nivolumab. This receptor was obtained from a human donor with classical Hodgkin lymphoma. V usage is TRBV18 and J usage is TRBJ2-7; tentative D call: TRBD2 (6 bases). CDR3 loop: CASSYSGGVADEQYF. CDR3 nucleotide sequence: TGTGCCAGCTCATATAGCGGTGGAGTTGCAGACGAGCAGTACTTC. Full variable domain (outside the CDR3, taken from reference TRBV18 and TRBJ2-7): NAGVMQNPRHLVRRRGQEARLRCSPMKGHSHVYWYRQLPEEGLKFMVYLQKENIIDESGMPKERFSAEFPKEGPSILRIQQVVRGDSAAYFCASSYSGGVADEQYFGPGTRLTVT.